This is a list of T cell receptor beta chains from one sample in a study of shared clonotypes between healthy human individuals. TCRdb's copy holds only in-frame clones and misses some; the assay was immunoSEQ multiplex PCR. The sample lists around 600,000 clones; around 96% were seen once. Sequenced: naive CD8+ T cells sorted from blood. The receptors originated from a young woman in good health. CDR3s include the opening cysteine and the closing phenylalanine or tryptophan. The D gene is left open where the match is weak. Not all rows give a size; the values are once, few, many and, for expanded clones, a class.

v_call: TRBV7-8; cdr3_length: 14; d_call: -; clone_size: once; j_call: TRBJ2-4; cdr3_nt: TGTGCCAGCAGCTTAACCGGGACAAAAAGCAGACAGTACTTC; cdr3_aa: CASSLTGTKSRQYF
v_call: TRBV27; cdr3_length: 12; d_call: -; clone_size: few; j_call: TRBJ2-1; cdr3_nt: TGTGCCAGCAGTTTCGGCTACAATGAGCAGTTCTTC; cdr3_aa: CASSFGYNEQFF
v_call: TRBV7-8; cdr3_length: 16; d_call: -; clone_size: -; j_call: TRBJ2-1; cdr3_nt: TGTGCCAGCAGCTTAGCCTCAGGTGTCCTTGTAAATGAGCAGTTCTTC; cdr3_aa: CASSLASGVLVNEQFF
v_call: TRBV7-9; cdr3_length: 14; d_call: -; clone_size: -; j_call: TRBJ2-1; cdr3_nt: TGTGCCAGCGGCCAAGGGACTCCAGCCAATGAGCAGTTCTTC; cdr3_aa: CASGQGTPANEQFF
v_call: TRBV29-1; cdr3_length: 14; d_call: -; clone_size: once; j_call: TRBJ2-1; cdr3_nt: TGCAGCGTTGAGAGGCCCCGCTCCTACAATGAGCAGTTCTTC; cdr3_aa: CSVERPRSYNEQFF
v_call: TRBV18; cdr3_length: 14; d_call: TRBD1; clone_size: -; j_call: TRBJ2-1; cdr3_nt: TGTGCCAGCTCACCACCGGGGGACAGGGGTGAGCAGTTCTTC; cdr3_aa: CASSPPGDRGEQFF
v_call: TRBV6-5; cdr3_length: 13; d_call: TRBD2; clone_size: -; j_call: TRBJ2-1; cdr3_nt: TGTGCCAGCAACGGAGCGGGAATACATGAGCAGTTCTTC; cdr3_aa: CASNGAGIHEQFF
v_call: TRBV2; cdr3_length: 14; d_call: TRBD1; clone_size: -; j_call: TRBJ1-2; cdr3_nt: TGTGCCAGCAGTGGGACAGGGGGAAACTATGGCTACACCTTC; cdr3_aa: CASSGTGGNYGYTF
v_call: TRBV9; cdr3_length: 15; d_call: TRBD2; clone_size: -; j_call: TRBJ2-7; cdr3_nt: TGTGCCAGCAGCGTAGCTAGCGGGAGAATCTACGAGCAGTACTTC; cdr3_aa: CASSVASGRIYEQYF
v_call: TRBV6-1; cdr3_length: 15; d_call: -; clone_size: -; j_call: TRBJ1-5; cdr3_nt: TGTGCCAGCAGTGAAGCGCGGTCACCTTATCAGCCCCAGCATTTT; cdr3_aa: CASSEARSPYQPQHF
v_call: TRBV30; cdr3_length: 13; d_call: -; clone_size: -; j_call: TRBJ2-7; cdr3_nt: TGTGCCTGGAGTGATGGGGCATCGGACGAGCAGTACTTC; cdr3_aa: CAWSDGASDEQYF
v_call: TRBV28; cdr3_length: 14; d_call: TRBD2; clone_size: -; j_call: TRBJ2-1; cdr3_nt: TGTGCCAGCAGCCGGACTAGCATGTCCAATGAGCAGTTCTTC; cdr3_aa: CASSRTSMSNEQFF
v_call: TRBV4-2; cdr3_length: 15; d_call: TRBD2; clone_size: -; j_call: TRBJ2-1; cdr3_nt: TGTGCCAGCAGCCATACAGCGGGAGGGAACAATGAGCAGTTCTTC; cdr3_aa: CASSHTAGGNNEQFF
v_call: TRBV25-1; cdr3_length: 13; d_call: -; clone_size: -; j_call: TRBJ1-1; cdr3_nt: TGTGCCAGCAGTGAAGAGGGCTCCACTGAAGCTTTCTTT; cdr3_aa: CASSEEGSTEAFF
v_call: TRBV5-1; cdr3_length: 15; d_call: TRBD2; clone_size: once; j_call: TRBJ2-7; cdr3_nt: TGCGCCAGCAGCACGGGACTAGCGGGAACCGACGAGCAGTACTTC; cdr3_aa: CASSTGLAGTDEQYF
v_call: TRBV7-9; cdr3_length: 12; d_call: -; clone_size: -; j_call: TRBJ1-5; cdr3_nt: TGTGCCAGCAGCTTAGACAATCAGCCCCAGCATTTT; cdr3_aa: CASSLDNQPQHF
v_call: TRBV4-1; cdr3_length: 15; d_call: -; clone_size: -; j_call: TRBJ2-2; cdr3_nt: TGCGCCAGCAGCCAAGATCCAGGCCTAACCGGGGAGCTGTTTTTT; cdr3_aa: CASSQDPGLTGELFF
v_call: TRBV7-9; cdr3_length: 13; d_call: -; clone_size: -; j_call: TRBJ2-7; cdr3_nt: TGTGCCAGCAGTTCCGGGTGGGCCTACGAGCAGTACTTC; cdr3_aa: CASSSGWAYEQYF
v_call: TRBV6-1; cdr3_length: 17; d_call: -; clone_size: -; j_call: TRBJ1-3; cdr3_nt: TGTGCCAGCAGTGAAATCTTTGGGGTCAGCTCTGGAAACACCATATATTTT; cdr3_aa: CASSEIFGVSSGNTIYF
v_call: TRBV11-2; cdr3_length: 14; d_call: TRBD2; clone_size: -; j_call: TRBJ2-7; cdr3_nt: TGTGCCAGCAGCTTGCTAGCGGGATTGAACGAGCAGTACTTC; cdr3_aa: CASSLLAGLNEQYF
v_call: TRBV7-3; cdr3_length: 15; d_call: -; clone_size: few; j_call: TRBJ2-1; cdr3_nt: TGTGCCAGCAGCGATGCAACAGGACAATACAATGAGCAGTTCTTC; cdr3_aa: CASSDATGQYNEQFF
v_call: TRBV7-8; cdr3_length: 14; d_call: -; clone_size: -; j_call: TRBJ2-7; cdr3_nt: TGTGCCAGCAGCCCAATGAGGGCGAGAGACGAGCAGTACTTC; cdr3_aa: CASSPMRARDEQYF
v_call: TRBV5-6; cdr3_length: 13; d_call: TRBD2; clone_size: once; j_call: TRBJ2-7; cdr3_nt: TGTGCCAGCAGCTTCCTAGCGGGACACGAGCAGTACTTC; cdr3_aa: CASSFLAGHEQYF
v_call: TRBV7-3; cdr3_length: 15; d_call: -; clone_size: once; j_call: TRBJ2-1; cdr3_nt: TGTGCCAGCAGCTTAACCACTGAAGGATACAATGAGCAGTTCTTC; cdr3_aa: CASSLTTEGYNEQFF
v_call: TRBV28; cdr3_length: 13; d_call: TRBD1; clone_size: -; j_call: TRBJ2-7; cdr3_nt: TGTGCCACCAACAGGGGAGAGACCTACGAGCAGTACTTC; cdr3_aa: CATNRGETYEQYF
v_call: TRBV5-1; cdr3_length: 15; d_call: TRBD2; clone_size: -; j_call: TRBJ2-7; cdr3_nt: TGCGCCAGCAGCTCTTTCCTTGGACTAGCAGGCGAGCAGTACTTC; cdr3_aa: CASSSFLGLAGEQYF
v_call: TRBV4-1; cdr3_length: 15; d_call: TRBD2; clone_size: -; j_call: TRBJ2-7; cdr3_nt: TGCGCCAGCAGCCAAGATCTTGGACTAGCTAGCGAGCAGTACTTC; cdr3_aa: CASSQDLGLASEQYF
v_call: TRBV5-8; cdr3_length: 15; d_call: -; clone_size: -; j_call: TRBJ1-5; cdr3_nt: TGTGCCAGCAGTCCCGGGACGGTTAGCAATCAGCCCCAGCATTTT; cdr3_aa: CASSPGTVSNQPQHF
v_call: TRBV6-5; cdr3_length: 14; d_call: -; clone_size: -; j_call: TRBJ1-1; cdr3_nt: TGTGCCAGCAGTTACCATTCAGGCCCCACTGAAGCTTTCTTT; cdr3_aa: CASSYHSGPTEAFF
v_call: TRBV5-1; cdr3_length: 16; d_call: -; clone_size: -; j_call: TRBJ1-2; cdr3_nt: TGCGCCAGCAGTCTCATAGACGGAGCTCCTAACTATGGCTACACCTTC; cdr3_aa: CASSLIDGAPNYGYTF
v_call: TRBV7-9; cdr3_length: 13; d_call: -; clone_size: -; j_call: TRBJ1-3; cdr3_nt: TGTGCCAGCAGCTTAATGTTCGGAAACACCATATATTTT; cdr3_aa: CASSLMFGNTIYF
v_call: TRBV7-8; cdr3_length: 16; d_call: TRBD2; clone_size: -; j_call: TRBJ2-7; cdr3_nt: TGTGCCAGCAGACCTACAAGCGGGAGCCCCGAAAACGAGCAGTACTTC; cdr3_aa: CASRPTSGSPENEQYF
v_call: TRBV27; cdr3_length: 14; d_call: -; clone_size: -; j_call: TRBJ1-1; cdr3_nt: TGTGCCAGCAGTACAGACAGTATGAACACTGAAGCTTTCTTT; cdr3_aa: CASSTDSMNTEAFF
v_call: TRBV15; cdr3_length: 15; d_call: -; clone_size: -; j_call: TRBJ1-5; cdr3_nt: TGTGCCACCAGCAGAGCCTACGGGAACGGGCAGCCCCAGCATTTT; cdr3_aa: CATSRAYGNGQPQHF
v_call: TRBV14; cdr3_length: 15; d_call: TRBD1; clone_size: -; j_call: TRBJ2-7; cdr3_nt: TGTGCCAGCAGCCAATTCGAGACAGGGATCTACGAGCAGTACTTC; cdr3_aa: CASSQFETGIYEQYF
v_call: TRBV6-6; cdr3_length: 14; d_call: -; clone_size: -; j_call: TRBJ1-2; cdr3_nt: TGTGCCAGCGGTCCCTCCAGGAGGGGGGAAGGCTACACCTTC; cdr3_aa: CASGPSRRGEGYTF
v_call: TRBV5-1; cdr3_length: 13; d_call: -; clone_size: -; j_call: TRBJ1-2; cdr3_nt: TGCGCCAGCAGGGACACTACTAGAGATGGCTACACCTTC; cdr3_aa: CASRDTTRDGYTF
v_call: TRBV5-1; cdr3_length: 15; d_call: -; clone_size: -; j_call: TRBJ2-3; cdr3_nt: TGCGCCAGCAGCTCGGGCCTTTTTGGCACAGATACGCAGTATTTT; cdr3_aa: CASSSGLFGTDTQYF
v_call: TRBV7-7; cdr3_length: 17; d_call: -; clone_size: -; j_call: TRBJ2-1; cdr3_nt: TGTGCCAGCAGCTCCATAGTTAAGAGAAGCTCCTACAATGAGCAGTTCTTC; cdr3_aa: CASSSIVKRSSYNEQFF
v_call: TRBV19; cdr3_length: 15; d_call: TRBD2; clone_size: -; j_call: TRBJ2-7; cdr3_nt: TGTGCCAGTAGTGACCGACTAGCGGGTTACTACGAGCAGTACTTC; cdr3_aa: CASSDRLAGYYEQYF
v_call: TRBV2; cdr3_length: 13; d_call: -; clone_size: -; j_call: TRBJ2-7; cdr3_nt: TGTGCCAGTAACGGGGCGTATGGCTACGAGCAGTACTTC; cdr3_aa: CASNGAYGYEQYF
v_call: TRBV29-1; cdr3_length: 14; d_call: -; clone_size: -; j_call: TRBJ2-7; cdr3_nt: TGCAGCGTTGAAGGAGTGACGGATTCCTACGAGCAGTACTTC; cdr3_aa: CSVEGVTDSYEQYF
v_call: TRBV29-1; cdr3_length: 11; d_call: -; clone_size: -; j_call: TRBJ2-7; cdr3_nt: TGCAGCGTTGAAGATGGGCACGAGCAGTACTTC; cdr3_aa: CSVEDGHEQYF
v_call: TRBV6-5; cdr3_length: 13; d_call: -; clone_size: -; j_call: TRBJ1-1; cdr3_nt: TGTGCCAGCAGTTACGCTGAGAACACTGAAGCTTTCTTT; cdr3_aa: CASSYAENTEAFF
v_call: TRBV4-1; cdr3_length: 19; d_call: -; clone_size: -; j_call: TRBJ2-7; cdr3_nt: TGCGCCAGCAGCCAAGAGGGCGCTGGGCCGGCAACCCTCTCCTACGAGCAGTACTTC; cdr3_aa: CASSQEGAGPATLSYEQYF
v_call: TRBV7-9; cdr3_length: 8; d_call: -; clone_size: -; j_call: TRBJ2-1; cdr3_nt: TGTGCCAGCGATGAGCAGTTCTTC; cdr3_aa: CASDEQFF